The 4 T cell receptor beta chains in this list originate from one sample, sequenced in a study of shared clonotypes between healthy human individuals. Here immunoSEQ multiplex PCR was the method, and the copy in TCRdb shows in-frame clones only, minus some. This sample has hundreds of thousands of clones; about 96% occur once, and the top ten carry about 0.25%. Terminally differentiated effector memory CD45RA+ cells were excluded from the naive CD8 cells, which were CD45RO-negative and positively selected for CCR7. Source material: naive CD8+ T cells sorted from blood. The receptors come from a man aged 25-45 years in good health.

This clone was counted once. The gene calls are TRBV28 and TRBJ2-5; 7 bases are shared with TRBD2. J lost 13 bases, V lost 5 bases, and 31 bases had no gene match. The germline V gene has CDR1 MDHEN and CDR2 SYDVKM. The CDR3 contains 19 residues. The CDR3 DNA sequence: TGTGCCAGCAGTCCTGAAAGGGGCCGACCCTCCGGACGCGGGGGAGATCCGTACTTC. Amino acids: CASSPERGRPSGRGGDPYF. Full variable domain (missing parts from reference TRBV28 and TRBJ2-5): DVKVTQSSRYLVKRTGEKVFLECVQDMDHENMFWYRQDPGLGLRLIYFSYDVKMKEKGDIPEGYSVSREKKERFSLILESASTNQTSMYLCASSPERGRPSGRGGDPYFGPGTRLLVL.

The J gene is TRBJ2-7, the V gene TRBV4-1, with 7 positions matching TRBD2. Unmatched junction bases numbered 11, after V lost 5 bases and J lost 4 bases. There are 15 residues in the CDR3. CDR1 MGHRA and CDR2 YSYEKL come from the germline V gene. This CDR3 reads CASSKIAGEGYEQYF. CDR3 bases: TGCGCCAGCAGCAAGATCGCGGGAGAAGGATACGAGCAGTACTTC.

This clone was observed a handful of times. The chain employs TRBV5-5 and TRBJ2-1, with 9 bases lining up with TRBD1. This CDR3 region has 19 residues. V lost 0 bases to trimming and J lost 7 bases; unmatched junction nucleotides: 17. Germline loops: CDR1 SGHKS, CDR2 YYEKEE (reference sequence). The CDR3 is CASSLDGPGTGYLGNEQFF. The CDR3 DNA reads TGTGCCAGCAGCTTGGATGGGCCTGGGACAGGGTACCTCGGGAATGAGCAGTTCTTC. Complete variable domain (other parts from reference TRBV5-5 and TRBJ2-1): DAGVTQSPTHLIKTRGQQVTLRCSPISGHKSVSWYQQVLGQGPQFIFQYYEKEERGRGNFPDRFSARQFPNYSSELNVNALLLGDSALYLCASSLDGPGTGYLGNEQFFGPGTRLTVL.

The CDR3 here is CASSLSPLGTGFNQPQHF. DNA for the CDR3: TGTGCCAGCAGTTTATCTCCGCTTGGGACAGGCTTTAATCAGCCCCAGCATTTT. The genes are TRBV27 and TRBJ1-5; the match to TRBD1 covers 8 bases. CDR1 and CDR2 (germline): MNHEY, SMNVEV (reference sequence). V lost 0 bases and J lost 4; bases outside the gene matches: 11. The CDR3 consists of 18 residues.